The 31 T cell receptor beta chains in this list originate from one sample, sequenced in a study of blood T cell repertoires in COVID-19. The assay was immunoSEQ multiplex PCR, and TCRdb's table has in-frame clones only and misses some. The sample yields approximately 150,000 clones, 60% to 80% seen once. The sample was peripheral blood. The source is a man between 50 and 59 years old with active or convalescent COVID-19.

This clone has only a few counts. The rearrangement joins TRBV19 to TRBJ2-1; 12 bases agree with TRBD1. V lost 5 bases to trimming and J lost 7 bases; unmatched junction nucleotides: 6. The CDR3 extends over 15 amino acids. The V gene's germline CDR1 is LNHDA and CDR2 SQIVND (reference sequence). The CDR3 reads CASSAPGQGANEQFF. DNA of the CDR3: TGTGCCAGTAGTGCCCCGGGACAGGGGGCGAATGAGCAGTTCTTC.

The chain carries TRBV2 and TRBJ2-2, with 7 bases identical to TRBD2. CDR1 is SNHLY, CDR2 FYNNEI, per germline. J gave up 7 bases and V 8 bases, and 7 bases lay outside the gene matches. The CDR3 contains 13 residues. The CDR3 DNA reads as TGTGCCAGCGGCAGGGAGGGGATCGGGGAGCTGTTTTTT. Its protein is CASGREGIGELFF. The variable domain in full, completed from reference TRBV2 and TRBJ2-2, reads EPEVTQTPSHQVTQMGQEVILRCVPISNHLYFYWYRQILGQKVEFLVSFYNNEISEKSEIFDDQFSVERPDGSNFTLKIRSTKLEDSAMYFCASGREGIGELFFGEGSRLTVL.

This clone was seen only a few times. V is TRBV5-4 and J is TRBJ2-1; unclear D gene. This CDR3 spans 15 amino acids. The V end was cut by 0 bases, the J end by 1 base, with 8 bases between. Germline V gives CDR1 SGHNT, CDR2 YYREEE (reference sequence). The CDR3 DNA reads as TGTGCCAGCAGCTTGGCTGACAATTCCTACAATGAGCAGTTCTTC. Translating gives CASSLADNSYNEQFF. Full variable domain (outside the CDR3, taken from reference TRBV5-4 and TRBJ2-1): ETGVTQSPTHLIKTRGQQVTLRCSSQSGHNTVSWYQQALGQGPQFIFQYYREEENGRGNFPPRFSGLQFPNYSSELNVNALELDDSALYLCASSLADNSYNEQFFGPGTRLTVL.

Only one count was recorded for this clone. This chain links TRBV30 with TRBJ2-1; 9 bases map to TRBD1. This CDR3 comprises 12 residues. Losses at the gene ends were 3 bases for V and 9 bases for J; bases not matched to a gene: 3. Germline V gene sequence: CDR1 GTSNPN, CDR2 SVGIG (reference sequence). The DNA for the CDR3 is TGTGCCTGGAGACAGGGGGCGGGTGAGCAGTTCTTC. Its protein is CAWRQGAGEQFF.

There are a few counts of this clone. The chain couples TRBV7-8 to TRBJ1-5; no clear D. The germline CDR1 and CDR2 sequences are SGHVS and FQNEAQ. The CDR3 is made up of 18 amino acids. The V end lost 2 bases, the J end lost 7 bases, and 24 bases lay between the germline ends. DNA for the CDR3: TGTGCCAGCAGCTTACATCATGACGCGTCCGGGGTGGGCCAGCCCCAGCATTTT. It specifies CASSLHHDASGVGQPQHF. The full variable domain, rest sourced from reference TRBV7-8 and TRBJ1-5, is GAGVSQSPRYKVAKRGQDVALRCDPISGHVSLFWYQQALGQGPEFLTYFQNEAQLDKSGLPSDRFFAERPEGSVSTLKIQRTQQEDSAVYLCASSLHHDASGVGQPQHFGDGTRLSIL.

Only one count was recorded for this clone. The rearrangement joins TRBV4-1 to TRBJ1-2; D may be TRBD1 (6 bases). CDR3 size: 13 residues. V lost 1 base and J lost 7, with 10 bases in between. Germline V CDR1 and CDR2: MGHRA, YSYEKL. The chain's CDR3 is CASSQVGTTGYTF. For the CDR3, the DNA is TGCGCCAGCAGCCAAGTAGGGACAACTGGCTACACCTTC.

This clone was seen only once. This chain connects TRBV5-1 to TRBJ1-1, with D uncertain. The CDR3 consists of 15 residues. CDR1 is SGHRS and CDR2 is YFSETQ in the germline V gene. V shed 0 bases and J shed 4 bases, with 13 bases lying between them. The CDR3 spells CASSLVDAGGTEAFF. For the CDR3, the DNA is TGCGCCAGCAGCTTGGTTGATGCGGGTGGCACTGAAGCTTTCTTT.

V is TRBV5-1 and J is TRBJ2-1; 8 nucleotides line up with TRBD2. The CDR3 spans 15 residues. Germline loops: CDR1 SGHRS, CDR2 YFSETQ. V was clipped by 6 bases and J by 6 bases; unmatched bases: 11. CDR3 nucleotides: TGCGCCAGCATGAGGGGACTAGGGGAAGTCAATGAGCAGTTCTTC. The encoded protein is CASMRGLGEVNEQFF. Together with reference TRBV5-1 and TRBJ2-1, the CDR3 gives the full variable domain: KAGVTQTPRYLIKTRGQQVTLSCSPISGHRSVSWYQQTPGQGLQFLFEYFSETQRNKGNFPGRFSGRQFSNSRSEMNVSTLELGDSALYLCASMRGLGEVNEQFFGPGTRLTVL.

CDR3 nucleotide sequence: TGTGCCAGCAGCTTACGACAGGGGGACATATATTTT. Its translation: CASSLRQGDIYF. The chain links TRBV7-9 to TRBJ1-3; the match to TRBD1 covers 9 bases. The CDR3 length is 12 residues. V was clipped by 2 bases and J by 12 bases; unmatched bases: 2. Per the germline V gene, CDR1 is SEHNR and CDR2 is FQNEAQ (reference sequence).

The chain recombines TRBV3-1 (or the pseudogene TRBV3-2) with TRBJ1-2; possibly TRBD1 for D (5 bases). Trimming removed 0 bases at V and 7 bases at J, with 12 bases between. CDR3 length equals 14 residues. Looked up from germline, CDR1 is LGHDT and CDR2 is YNNKEL (reference sequence). CDR3 sequence reads: CASSQDLLGGGYTF. CDR3 bases: TGTGCCAGCAGCCAAGATCTTCTGGGGGGTGGCTACACCTTC.

The chain couples TRBV7-3 to TRBJ1-1; TRBD1 aligns across 7 bases. With 5 bases clipped from V and 2 bases from J, the junction kept 8 bases outside the gene matches. Germline CDR1 is SGHTA and CDR2 is FQGTGA. The CDR3 has 15 amino acids. CDR3 in DNA: TGTGCCAGCAGCCCGGGGGACAGAGACAACACTGAAGCTTTCTTT. Encoded protein: CASSPGDRDNTEAFF.

The rearrangement uses TRBV30 and TRBJ2-1, with 7 bases matching TRBD1. The CDR3 extends over 15 amino acids. Germline trimming cut 4 bases from V and 3 bases from J; bases unmatched to any gene: 9. Germline lookup yields CDR1 GTSNPN and CDR2 SVGIG (reference sequence). The CDR3 region has the DNA TGTGCCTGGACCCCAGACAGGGCTCTCTACAATGAGCAGTTCTTC. It specifies CAWTPDRALYNEQFF.

The chain carries TRBV4-2 and TRBJ1-5, with D possibly TRBD1 on 5 matching bases. This CDR3 is 15 amino acids long. V was cut by 4 bases and J by 1 base, with 11 bases left in between. In germline, CDR1 is LGHNA, CDR2 YNFKEQ. The CDR3 loop reads CASSRDWVSNQPQHF. CDR3 in DNA: TGTGCCAGCAGCCGGGACTGGGTAAGCAATCAGCCCCAGCATTTT.

The chain joins TRBV6-2 or TRBV6-3 to TRBJ1-3; D not resolved. The V end was cut by 6 bases, the J end by 0 bases, with 24 bases between. Germline CDR1 is MNHEY and CDR2 is SVGEGT. This CDR3 is 19 amino acids long. The CDR3, as DNA: TGTGCCAGCAGCGCCCCGGACTGGACCCATTCAATCTCTGGAAACACCATATATTTT. Translation gives CASSAPDWTHSISGNTIYF.

The chain employs TRBV2 and TRBJ2-1, with a weak D call TRBD1 (6 bases). V lost 2 bases, J lost 0 bases, and 14 bases lay in between. The CDR3 has 17 residues. CDR1 is SNHLY, CDR2 FYNNEI, per germline. CDR3 in amino acids: CASSEFLTGSSYNEQFF. The CDR3 DNA sequence: TGTGCCAGCAGTGAATTCCTTACAGGGTCCTCCTACAATGAGCAGTTCTTC.

The V call is TRBV9, the J call TRBJ2-7, with a weak D call TRBD1 (5 bases). The ends were cut back, 4 bases at V and 3 bases at J, with 11 bases in the middle. The CDR3 has 13 residues. CDR1 SGDLS and CDR2 YYNGEE come from the germline V gene. CDR3 coding DNA: TGTGCCAGCAGCCGGACATCCTACTACGAGCAGTACTTC. The encoded protein is CASSRTSYYEQYF.

The chain couples TRBV29-1 to TRBJ2-1; 8 nucleotides agree with TRBD2. The germline gives CDR1 SQVTM, CDR2 ANQGSEA. This CDR3 has 18 residues. Trimming at V came to 6 bases and at J to 6 bases, leaving 22 bases not matched to a gene. The CDR3 DNA sequence: TGCAGCGTCGACAGGACTAATTACTCACCCGGGGGGGCCAATGAGCAGTTCTTC. Protein: CSVDRTNYSPGGANEQFF.

The chain uses TRBV9 and TRBJ2-3; 8 bases are a match to TRBD2. Germline CDR1 and CDR2: SGDLS and YYNGEE. The CDR3 spans 15 residues. The trim removed 4 bases at V and 5 bases at J, leaving 9 bases unmatched. Here the CDR3 reads CASSPSGLGQDTQYF. DNA of the CDR3: TGTGCCAGCAGCCCCTCGGGACTAGGGCAAGATACGCAGTATTTT. The variable domain in full, completed from reference TRBV9 and TRBJ2-3, reads DSGVTQTPKHLITATGQRVTLRCSPRSGDLSVYWYQQSLDQGLQFLIQYYNGEERAKGNILERFSAQQFPDLHSELNLSSLELGDSALYFCASSPSGLGQDTQYFGPGTRLTVL.

The gene calls are TRBV7-3 and TRBJ2-3, with D possibly TRBD2 on 5 matching bases. V lost 5 bases, J lost 2 bases, and 11 bases lay in between. The CDR3 is 14 amino acids. The germline V gene encodes CDR1 SGHTA and CDR2 FQGTGA. CDR3 DNA sequence: TGTGCCAGCAGCCCCTCGAGGGTCACAGATACGCAGTATTTT. Residues: CASSPSRVTDTQYF.

The V call is TRBV6-1, the J call TRBJ2-3; 7 bases match TRBD2. After removal of 2 bases from V and 1 base from J, the junction contained 9 bases not matched to a gene. CDR1 MNHNS and CDR2 SASEGT come from the germline V gene. CDR3 length equals 17 residues. The CDR3 loop reads CASSETGGSGGTDTQYF. The DNA of the CDR3 is TGTGCCAGCAGTGAAACAGGCGGGAGTGGGGGCACAGATACGCAGTATTTT.

This clone was picked up a small number of times. The chain uses TRBV3-1 (or the pseudogene TRBV3-2) and TRBJ2-3, with D perhaps matching TRBD2 (5 bases). CDR3 length: 15 amino acids. V was shortened by 7 bases and J by 0 bases, with 14 bases between the two germline ends. CDR1 is LGHDT and CDR2 is YNNKEL in the germline V gene (reference sequence). CDR3 coding DNA: TGTGCCAGCACGGGGAGCGTCTCTAGCACAGATACGCAGTATTTT. It translates to CASTGSVSSTDTQYF.

The chain has TRBV27 and TRBJ2-3, with 13 bases fitting TRBD2. This CDR3 is 16 amino acids long. Trimming took 7 bases from V and 2 from J; bases not matched to a gene: 6. Looked up from germline, CDR1 is MNHEY and CDR2 is SMNVEV (reference sequence). The CDR3 region is CASIDGTSGNTDTQYF. CDR3 DNA: TGTGCCAGCATCGACGGGACTAGCGGGAACACAGATACGCAGTATTTT.

V gene TRBV7-9 combines with J gene TRBJ2-4, with D possibly being TRBD2 (7 bases). This CDR3 is 16 amino acids long. Looked up from germline, CDR1 is SEHNR and CDR2 is FQNEAQ (reference sequence). Trimming removed 5 bases at V and 7 bases at J, with 21 bases between. The CDR3, as DNA: TGTGCCAGCAGCCCTAGGGGGAGGGCCCTGTTGAACATTCAGTACTTC. Translating gives CASSPRGRALLNIQYF.

The chain employs TRBV28 and TRBJ2-7, with 11 nucleotides matching TRBD1. Unmatched junction bases numbered 5, after V lost 7 bases and J lost 6 bases. The CDR3 loop spans 13 amino acids. Germline V gene lookup returns CDR1 MDHEN and CDR2 SYDVKM. Here the CDR3 reads CASKGQGVSEQYF. The CDR3 DNA reads TGTGCCAGCAAGGGACAGGGGGTGAGCGAGCAGTACTTC.

The chain combines TRBV5-1 with TRBJ2-7, with D possibly being TRBD2 (6 bases). This CDR3 has 13 residues. Germline loops: CDR1 SGHRS, CDR2 YFSETQ. The V and J ends lost 4 bases and 2 bases respectively, with 10 bases between them. CDR3 DNA: TGCGCCAGCAGCCCAAGCGGGCCCTACGAGCAGTACTTC. Amino acids: CASSPSGPYEQYF.

In the case of this clone: The sample carries other DNA sequences with the same CDR3. The chain couples TRBV24-1 to TRBJ1-1; TRBD1 is a possible D gene (5 bases). The CDR3 covers 13 residues. Per germline, CDR1 KGHDR and CDR2 SFDVKD. V was pared by 6 bases and J by 1 base, with 8 bases between. The CDR3 region has the DNA TGTGCCACCAGTCGGAGGGGGAACACTGAAGCTTTCTTT. Translation gives CATSRRGNTEAFF.

The rearrangement links TRBV28 to TRBJ2-7; 11 bases match TRBD2. This CDR3 region has 17 residues. The germline V gene encodes CDR1 MDHEN and CDR2 SYDVKM. Trimming removed 7 bases from V and 6 bases from J; junction bases left unmatched: 17. Written as DNA, the CDR3 is TGTGCCAGCACTTCGGGACTTCCCGGGACTAGCGGTGTCGAGCAGTACTTC. Translated: CASTSGLPGTSGVEQYF.

The rearrangement joins TRBV5-1 to TRBJ1-3; 8 bases fit TRBD1. The germline V gene has CDR1 SGHRS and CDR2 YFSETQ. The junction had 9 bases not matched to a gene; V was cut back by 3 bases and J by 4 bases. CDR3 length: 16 amino acids. CDR3 DNA: TGCGCCAGCAGCTCGACGACAGGGGAGGCCGGAAACACCATATATTTT. This codes for CASSSTTGEAGNTIYF. The full variable domain, in which reference TRBV5-1 and TRBJ1-3 provide the parts outside the CDR3, is KAGVTQTPRYLIKTRGQQVTLSCSPISGHRSVSWYQQTPGQGLQFLFEYFSETQRNKGNFPGRFSGRQFSNSRSEMNVSTLELGDSALYLCASSSTTGEAGNTIYFGEGSWLTVV.

V and J are TRBV7-9 and TRBJ1-4, with a possible D match to TRBD1 (5 bases). V was cut by 3 bases and J by 8 bases, with 7 bases left in between. This CDR3 has 12 amino acids. The germline CDR1 and CDR2 sequences are SEHNR and FQNEAQ (reference sequence). The CDR3 bases are TGTGCCAGCAGCTTCGGGGGAGAAAAACTGTTTTTT. This sequence encodes CASSFGGEKLFF.

This clone was found many times. The rearrangement links TRBV5-6 to TRBJ1-2; tentative D call: TRBD1 (5 bases). V was pared by 0 bases and J by 4 bases, with 10 bases between. CDR1 and CDR2 from the germline V gene are SGHDT and YYEEEE. CDR3 length equals 14 residues. CDR3 amino acids: CASSLDQGGYGYTF. Written as DNA, the CDR3 is TGTGCCAGCAGCTTGGATCAGGGAGGCTATGGCTACACCTTC.

This chain connects TRBV3-1 (or the pseudogene TRBV3-2) to TRBJ1-4; D uncertain. Between the trimmed V and J ends, which lost 4 bases and 7 bases, there was a span of 13 bases. The CDR3 extends over 14 amino acids. The V gene's germline CDR1 is LGHDT and CDR2 YNNKEL (reference sequence). The CDR3 sequence is CASSPIGRGEKLFF. The CDR3 DNA reads TGTGCCAGCAGCCCAATTGGCAGAGGTGAAAAACTGTTTTTT.